This T cell receptor (beta chain) is from a study of cytomegalovirus exposure and HLA in healthy donors. Study summary: The early release's HLA-typed donors yielded 78 million or so unique TCRs. Whole-study findings and limits: Listed as cytomegalovirus-associated were 170 or so TCR beta chains.

With 60 Vbeta and 13 Jbeta primers, the PCR was carried out. Measured with immunoSEQ multiplex PCR; TCRdb has only the in-frame clones, and not every one. The table has about 170,000 clones, roughly 82% seen once. The donors gave bone marrow, and they were healthy. CDR1 and CDR2 (germline): SGHDN, FVKESK. The CDR3 consists of 16 residues. V lost 6 bases, J lost 1 base, and 18 bases lay in between. Note on this clone: Its target is not known.

Sequences were obtained from PBMCs. The sequence was collected from a girl between 10 and 17 years old in good health and CMV-seropositive. The chain is built from TRBV14 and TRBJ1-1, with no clear D. CDR3: CASRPLEGGPNTEAFF. The CDR3 nucleotides read TGTGCCAGCAGACCCTTGGAGGGAGGGCCGAACACTGAAGCTTTCTTT.